This record concerns one T cell receptor (beta chain) sequence. The data were obtained in a study of T cell changes during pregnancy in multiple sclerosis. Per germline, CDR1 GTSNPN and CDR2 SVGIG (reference sequence). The V end lost 3 bases, the J end lost 4 bases, and 15 bases lay between the germline ends. The CDR3 has 14 residues. Clones were sequenced by immunoSEQ multiplex PCR, and TCRdb holds only the in-frame ones, with some missing. Altogether tens of thousands of clones are present, roughly 92% being singletons, with the ten largest covering around 2%. Specimen: peripheral blood, collected in the second trimester of pregnancy. The J gene is TRBJ1-1, the V gene TRBV30; no clear D. The receptor was derived from a female donor with multiple sclerosis, enrolled in a pregnancy study. CDR3 protein: CAWRDSPVGTEAFF. The CDR3 region has the DNA TGTGCCTGGAGGGATAGCCCCGTCGGCACTGAAGCTTTCTTT.